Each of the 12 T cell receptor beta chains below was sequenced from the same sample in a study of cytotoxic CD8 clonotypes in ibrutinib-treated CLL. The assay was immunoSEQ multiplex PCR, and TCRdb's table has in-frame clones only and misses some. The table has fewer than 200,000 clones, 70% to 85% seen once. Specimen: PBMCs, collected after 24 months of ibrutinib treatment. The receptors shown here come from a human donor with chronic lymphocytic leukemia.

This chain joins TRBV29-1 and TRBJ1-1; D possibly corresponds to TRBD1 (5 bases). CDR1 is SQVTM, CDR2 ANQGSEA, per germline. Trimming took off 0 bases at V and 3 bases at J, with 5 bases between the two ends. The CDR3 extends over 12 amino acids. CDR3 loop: CSVEEGDTEAFF. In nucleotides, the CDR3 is TGCAGCGTTGAAGAGGGGGACACTGAAGCTTTCTTT.

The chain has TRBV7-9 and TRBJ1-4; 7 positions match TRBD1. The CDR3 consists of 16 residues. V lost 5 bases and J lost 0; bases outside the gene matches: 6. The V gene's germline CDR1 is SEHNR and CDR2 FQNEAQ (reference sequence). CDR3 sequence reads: CASSPGQASTNEKLFF. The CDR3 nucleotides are TGTGCCAGCAGCCCTGGACAGGCCTCAACTAATGAAAAACTGTTTTTT. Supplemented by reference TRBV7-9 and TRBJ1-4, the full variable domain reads DTGVSQNPRHKITKRGQNVTFRCDPISEHNRLYWYRQTLGQGPEFLTYFQNEAQLEKSRLLSDRFSAERPKGSFSTLEIQRTEQGDSAMYLCASSPGQASTNEKLFFGSGTQLSVL.

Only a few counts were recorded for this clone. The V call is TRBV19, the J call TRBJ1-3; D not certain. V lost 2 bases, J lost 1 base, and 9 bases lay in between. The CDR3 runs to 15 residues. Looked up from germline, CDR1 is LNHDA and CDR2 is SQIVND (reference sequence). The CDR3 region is CASSITRGSGNTIYF. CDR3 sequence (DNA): TGTGCCAGTAGTATAACACGGGGATCTGGAAACACCATATATTTT.

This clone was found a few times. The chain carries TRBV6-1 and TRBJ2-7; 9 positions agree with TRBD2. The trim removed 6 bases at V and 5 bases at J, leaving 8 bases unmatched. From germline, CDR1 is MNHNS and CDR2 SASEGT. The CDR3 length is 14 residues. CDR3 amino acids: CASSYSGRANEQYF. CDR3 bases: TGTGCCAGCAGCTATAGCGGGAGAGCCAACGAGCAGTACTTC.

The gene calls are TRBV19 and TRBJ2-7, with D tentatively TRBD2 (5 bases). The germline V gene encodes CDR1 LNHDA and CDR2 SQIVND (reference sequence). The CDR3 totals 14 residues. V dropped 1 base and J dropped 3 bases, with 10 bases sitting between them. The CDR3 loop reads CASSIARADYEQYF. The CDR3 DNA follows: TGTGCCAGTAGTATAGCGAGGGCGGACTACGAGCAGTACTTC.

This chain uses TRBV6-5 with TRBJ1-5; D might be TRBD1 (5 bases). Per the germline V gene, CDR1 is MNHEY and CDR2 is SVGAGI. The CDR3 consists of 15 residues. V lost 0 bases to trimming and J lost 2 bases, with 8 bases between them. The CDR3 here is CASSYSGTGNQPQHF. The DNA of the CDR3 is TGTGCCAGCAGTTACTCAGGGACGGGCAATCAGCCCCAGCATTTT.

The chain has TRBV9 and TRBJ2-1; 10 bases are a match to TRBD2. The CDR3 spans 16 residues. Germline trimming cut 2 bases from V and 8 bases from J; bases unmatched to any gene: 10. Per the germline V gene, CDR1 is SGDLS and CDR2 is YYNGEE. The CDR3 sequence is CASSVSGAGGSHEQFF. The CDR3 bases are TGTGCCAGCAGCGTTTCCGGAGCGGGAGGGTCCCATGAGCAGTTCTTC.

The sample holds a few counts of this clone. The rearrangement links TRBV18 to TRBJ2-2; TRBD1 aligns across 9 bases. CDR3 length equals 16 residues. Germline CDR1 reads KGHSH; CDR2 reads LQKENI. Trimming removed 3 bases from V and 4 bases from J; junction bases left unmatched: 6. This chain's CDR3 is CASSPPGTGSTGELFF. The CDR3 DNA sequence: TGTGCCAGCTCACCTCCCGGGACAGGGAGCACCGGGGAGCTGTTTTTT.

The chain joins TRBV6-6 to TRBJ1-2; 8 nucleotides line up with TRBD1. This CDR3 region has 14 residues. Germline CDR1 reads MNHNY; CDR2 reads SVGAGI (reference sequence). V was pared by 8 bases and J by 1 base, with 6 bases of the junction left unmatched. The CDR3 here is CASGYRGYNYGYTF. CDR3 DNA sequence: TGTGCCAGCGGGTACAGGGGGTATAACTATGGCTACACCTTC.

The CDR3 here is CASSYHTSLPYSSYNEQFF. The CDR3 nucleotides read TGTGCCAGCAGCTACCATACTAGCTTACCTTATAGCTCCTACAATGAGCAGTTCTTC. The chain joins TRBV11-2 to TRBJ2-1; D is perhaps TRBD2 (6 bases). Germline CDR1 is SGHAT and CDR2 is FQNNGV. V lost 4 bases and J lost 0, with 22 bases in between. The CDR3 length is 19 residues. The entire variable domain, with the rest obtained from reference TRBV11-2 and TRBJ2-1, is as follows: EAGVAQSPRYKIIEKRQSVAFWCNPISGHATLYWYQQILGQGPKLLIQFQNNGVVDDSQLPKDRFSAERLKGVDSTLKIQPAKLEDSAVYLCASSYHTSLPYSSYNEQFFGPGTRLTVL.

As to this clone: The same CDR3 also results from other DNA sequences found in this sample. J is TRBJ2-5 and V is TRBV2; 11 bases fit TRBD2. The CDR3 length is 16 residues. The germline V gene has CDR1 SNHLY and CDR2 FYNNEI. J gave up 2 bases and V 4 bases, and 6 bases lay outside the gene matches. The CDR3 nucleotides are TGTGCCAGCAGTGGTAGGCTAGCGGGGGGTCAAGAGACCCAGTACTTC. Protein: CASSGRLAGGQETQYF.

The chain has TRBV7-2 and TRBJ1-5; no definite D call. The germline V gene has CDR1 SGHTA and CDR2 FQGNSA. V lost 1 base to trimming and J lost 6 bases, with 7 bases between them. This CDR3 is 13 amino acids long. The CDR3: CASSLELRQPQHF. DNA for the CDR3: TGTGCCAGCAGCTTAGAACTACGTCAGCCCCAGCATTTT. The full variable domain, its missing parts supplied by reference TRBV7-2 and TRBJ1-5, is GAGVSQSPSNKVTEKGKDVELRCDPISGHTALYWYRQSLGQGLEFLIYFQGNSAPDKSGLPSDRFSAERTGGSVSTLTIQRTQQEDSAVYLCASSLELRQPQHFGDGTRLSIL.